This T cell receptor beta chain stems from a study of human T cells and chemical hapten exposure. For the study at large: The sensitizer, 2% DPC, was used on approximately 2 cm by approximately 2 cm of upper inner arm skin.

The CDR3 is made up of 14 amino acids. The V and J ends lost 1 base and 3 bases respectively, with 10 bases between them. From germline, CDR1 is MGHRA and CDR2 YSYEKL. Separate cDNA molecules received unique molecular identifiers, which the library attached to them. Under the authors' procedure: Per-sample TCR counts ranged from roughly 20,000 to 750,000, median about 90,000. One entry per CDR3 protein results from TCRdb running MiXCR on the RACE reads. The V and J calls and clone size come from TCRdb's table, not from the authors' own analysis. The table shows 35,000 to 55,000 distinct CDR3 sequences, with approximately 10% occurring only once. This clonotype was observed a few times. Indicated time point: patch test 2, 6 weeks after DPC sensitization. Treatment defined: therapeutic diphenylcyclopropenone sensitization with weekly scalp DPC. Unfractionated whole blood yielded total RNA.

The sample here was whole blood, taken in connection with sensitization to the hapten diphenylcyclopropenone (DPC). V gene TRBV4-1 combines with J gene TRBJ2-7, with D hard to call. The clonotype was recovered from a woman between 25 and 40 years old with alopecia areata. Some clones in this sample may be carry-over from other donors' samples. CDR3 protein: CASSQALTNYEQYF. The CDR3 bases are TGCGCCAGCAGCCAAGCCCTGACAAACTACGAGCAGTACTTC.